One sample yielded the 21 T cell receptor beta chains listed below, sequenced in a study of cytomegalovirus exposure and HLA in healthy donors. Vbeta (60) and Jbeta (13) primers were used in the PCR. TCRdb keeps only in-frame clones here, not all; method: immunoSEQ multiplex PCR. The repertoire holds roughly 120,000 clones, with around three quarters as singletons. The sequenced sample consisted of PBMCs. The receptors originated from a man aged 25 to 40 in good health and CMV-seronegative.

The chain carries TRBV7-9 and TRBJ1-2; D unclear. The CDR3 has 12 residues. The germline CDR1 and CDR2 sequences are SEHNR and FQNEAQ (reference sequence). Trimming left V 3 bases short and J 8 bases short, with 10 bases between. CDR3 region: CASSFTGIGYTF. The CDR3 DNA is TGTGCCAGCAGCTTTACCGGGATAGGCTACACCTTC.

The chain combines TRBV28 with TRBJ2-7, with 7 bases aligning to TRBD1. V trimming: 1 base; J trimming: 4 bases; junction bases outside the gene matches: 10. CDR1 is MDHEN, CDR2 SYDVKM, per germline. There are 16 residues in the CDR3. The CDR3 DNA reads TGTGCCAGCAGTTTATTTCAGGGGGAGCGGCCTTACGAGCAGTACTTC. The encoded protein is CASSLFQGERPYEQYF.

The chain couples TRBV4-1 to TRBJ1-6; 8 bases line up with TRBD1. The CDR3 has 15 amino acids. The ends lost 0 bases at V and 7 bases at J; junction bases unmatched: 2. CDR1 is MGHRA and CDR2 is YSYEKL in the germline V gene. The DNA of the CDR3 is TGCGCCAGCAGCCAAGAAAGACAGGGGAATTCACCCCTCCACTTT. Protein product: CASSQERQGNSPLHF.

The rearrangement uses TRBV13 and TRBJ2-5; maybe TRBD2 (5 bases). Between the trimmed V and J ends, which lost 1 base and 2 bases, there was a span of 8 bases. The CDR3 loop spans 14 amino acids. CDR1 is PRHDT, CDR2 FYEKMQ, per germline (reference sequence). DNA of the CDR3: TGTGCCAGCAGCTTAGCGGGAAGGCAAGAGACCCAGTACTTC. Translation gives CASSLAGRQETQYF.

This clone has more than one count but fewer than ten. The chain recombines TRBV11-1 with TRBJ2-7; 8 nucleotides align to TRBD2. Germline CDR1 reads SGHAT; CDR2 reads FQDESV (reference sequence). Trimming at V came to 4 bases and at J to 0 bases, leaving 11 bases not matched to a gene. The CDR3 covers 17 residues. CDR3 in amino acids: CASSSALAGPTSYEQYF. The CDR3 DNA reads TGTGCCAGCAGCTCCGCTTTAGCGGGACCGACCTCCTACGAGCAGTACTTC.

The chain recombines TRBV5-6 with TRBJ1-2; weak D call: TRBD1 (6 bases). CDR3 length equals 14 residues. Germline CDR1 SGHDT, CDR2 YYEEEE. Trimming took off 0 bases at V and 2 bases at J, with 8 bases between the two ends. The CDR3 spells CASSLGTDNYGYTF. CDR3 in DNA: TGTGCCAGCAGCTTGGGGACAGACAACTATGGCTACACCTTC.

The genes are TRBV4-3 and TRBJ2-5; D might be TRBD2 (7 bases). The germline CDR1 and CDR2 sequences are LGHNA and YSLEER. The CDR3 is made up of 14 amino acids. The V end lost 5 bases, the J end lost 4 bases, and 14 bases lay between the germline ends. The CDR3 DNA follows: TGCGCCAGCAGCTCCAACGGGGGGCCAGAGACCCAGTACTTC. Translation gives CASSSNGGPETQYF.

This CDR3 is CASSEDNSYNEQFF. The CDR3, as DNA: TGTGCCAGCAGTGAAGACAACTCCTACAATGAGCAGTTCTTC. The chain uses TRBV6-4 and TRBJ2-1; D not certain. V shed 3 bases and J shed 0 bases, with 6 bases lying between them. The CDR3 is 14 residues long. Germline values: CDR1 MRHNA, CDR2 SNTAGT.

The chain joins TRBV5-1 to TRBJ2-1, with D possibly being TRBD2 (6 bases). The CDR3 contains 14 residues. Germline values: CDR1 SGHRS, CDR2 YFSETQ. The V gene lost 3 bases and the J gene lost 2 bases, with 9 bases spanning the gap. The CDR3 region is CASSSLAAYNEQFF. The CDR3, as DNA: TGCGCCAGCAGCTCTTTAGCGGCCTACAATGAGCAGTTCTTC.

The J gene is TRBJ2-5, the V gene TRBV10-3, with 15 bases aligning to TRBD2. There are 15 residues in the CDR3. CDR1 is ENHRY and CDR2 is SYGVKD in the germline V gene. V dropped 2 bases and J dropped 8; count of bases not matched to a gene: 3. Here the CDR3 reads CAISEGLAGGNTQYF. The CDR3 DNA is TGTGCCATCAGTGAGGGACTAGCGGGGGGGAACACCCAGTACTTC.

CDR3 in DNA: TGCGCCAGCAGCAAGACAGGGGGGTACGCCGGGGAGCTGTTTTTT. Translating gives CASSKTGGYAGELFF. The chain uses TRBV4-3 and TRBJ2-2, with 9 positions matching TRBD1. In germline, CDR1 is LGHNA, CDR2 YSLEER. V shed 5 bases, J shed 6 bases, and the junction held 7 bases outside the gene matches. The CDR3 runs 15 residues.

The chain employs TRBV6-5 and TRBJ2-2, with a weak D call TRBD2 (6 bases). CDR3 length: 15 amino acids. Trimming cost V 2 bases and J 6 bases, with 13 bases left between them. Germline CDR1 MNHEY, CDR2 SVGAGI. CDR3 sequence reads: CASSYGGRFPGELFF. The CDR3 bases are TGTGCCAGCAGTTACGGAGGGCGGTTCCCCGGGGAGCTGTTTTTT.

The rearrangement links TRBV7-8 to TRBJ2-7; D may be TRBD1 (5 bases). Per the germline V gene, CDR1 is SGHVS and CDR2 is FQNEAQ. V was cut by 2 bases and J by 3 bases, with 8 bases left in between. This CDR3 region has 13 residues. DNA of the CDR3: TGTGCCAGCAGCTTAACGACAGACTACGAGCAGTACTTC. The encoded protein is CASSLTTDYEQYF.

The sample holds a few counts of this clone. The chain recombines TRBV6-1 with TRBJ1-5; D gene unclear. CDR3 length: 13 residues. In germline, CDR1 is MNHNS, CDR2 SASEGT. Trimming took off 3 bases at V and 4 bases at J, with 7 bases between the two ends. This CDR3 reads CASSDQENQPQHF. In DNA, the CDR3 is TGTGCCAGCAGTGACCAAGAGAATCAGCCCCAGCATTTT.

J is TRBJ2-1 and V is TRBV5-1, with 8 bases aligning to TRBD1. With 3 bases clipped from V and 2 bases from J, the junction kept 7 bases outside the gene matches. The germline gives CDR1 SGHRS, CDR2 YFSETQ. The CDR3 extends over 16 amino acids. The CDR3 nucleotides are TGCGCCAGCAGCTCCCAGGGGGCTTGGACCTACAATGAGCAGTTCTTC. It specifies CASSSQGAWTYNEQFF. The full variable domain, rest sourced from reference TRBV5-1 and TRBJ2-1, is KAGVTQTPRYLIKTRGQQVTLSCSPISGHRSVSWYQQTPGQGLQFLFEYFSETQRNKGNFPGRFSGRQFSNSRSEMNVSTLELGDSALYLCASSSQGAWTYNEQFFGPGTRLTVL.

This clone is a singleton in its sample. V is TRBV20-1 and J is TRBJ2-7, with 7 bases aligning to TRBD2. The V gene's germline CDR1 is DFQATT and CDR2 SNEGSKA (reference sequence). CDR3 size: 11 residues. CDR3 DNA: TGCAGCGTTCTAGCGGACTACGAGCAGTACTTC. Translated, it gives CSVLADYEQYF.

This clone was seen a few times. The CDR3 region is CSVAPRGLGYTF. CDR3 bases: TGCAGCGTTGCACCCAGGGGTCTAGGCTACACCTTC. J is TRBJ1-2 and V is TRBV29-1, with D tentatively TRBD1 (6 bases). In germline, CDR1 is SQVTM, CDR2 ANQGSEA. V shed 4 bases and J shed 8 bases, with 14 bases lying between them. This CDR3 region has 12 residues.

V and J are TRBV7-9 and TRBJ1-2, with D uncertain. The CDR3 consists of 16 residues. Trimming pared 1 base from V and 3 bases from J, leaving 15 bases between. Germline values: CDR1 SEHNR, CDR2 FQNEAQ (reference sequence). The CDR3 nucleotides are TGTGCCAGCAGCTTAGTAGGTAGAGGGTCCGACTATGGCTACACCTTC. Translating it yields CASSLVGRGSDYGYTF. Supplemented by reference TRBV7-9 and TRBJ1-2, the full variable domain reads DTGVSQNPRHKITKRGQNVTFRCDPISEHNRLYWYRQTLGQGPEFLTYFQNEAQLEKSRLLSDRFSAERPKGSFSTLEIQRTEQGDSAMYLCASSLVGRGSDYGYTFGSGTRLTVV.

This chain's CDR3 is CAGGRGSYEQYF. In DNA, the CDR3 is TGTGCCGGGGGGCGGGGGTCCTACGAGCAGTACTTC. This rearrangement joins TRBV30 to TRBJ2-7, with D possibly TRBD2 on 7 matching bases. Trimming took off 8 bases at V and 1 base at J, with 12 bases between the two ends. The germline CDR1 and CDR2 sequences are GTSNPN and SVGIG (reference sequence). The CDR3 has 12 amino acids.

V usage is TRBV6-5 and J usage is TRBJ2-1; D gene uncertain. The CDR3 runs to 14 residues. Trimming took off 2 bases at V and 7 bases at J, with 12 bases between the two ends. Germline loops: CDR1 MNHEY, CDR2 SVGAGI. DNA of the CDR3: TGTGCCAGCAGTTACCTAGGCGCAGAAAATGAGCAGTTCTTC. Its protein is CASSYLGAENEQFF.

The chain carries TRBV6-6 and TRBJ2-7, with TRBD1 matching 8 bases. The CDR3 contains 15 residues. The V gene's germline CDR1 is MNHNY and CDR2 SVGAGI (reference sequence). The J segment lost 7 bases and the V segment lost 2 bases, leaving 10 bases of the junction unmatched. This chain's CDR3 is CASSYHRQGAGEQYF. CDR3 nucleotide sequence: TGTGCCAGCAGTTACCATAGGCAGGGGGCTGGTGAGCAGTACTTC.